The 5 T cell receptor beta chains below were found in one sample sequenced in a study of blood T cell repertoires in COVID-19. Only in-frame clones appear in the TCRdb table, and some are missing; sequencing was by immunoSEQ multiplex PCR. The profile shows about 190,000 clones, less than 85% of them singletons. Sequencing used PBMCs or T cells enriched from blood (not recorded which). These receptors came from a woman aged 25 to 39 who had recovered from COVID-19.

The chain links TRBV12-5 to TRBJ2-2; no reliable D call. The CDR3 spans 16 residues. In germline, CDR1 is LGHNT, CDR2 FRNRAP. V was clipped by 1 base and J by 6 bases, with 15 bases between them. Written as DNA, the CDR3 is TGTGCTAGTGGTTTGGGTGACTCCCGGGTTTCCGGGGAGCTGTTTTTT. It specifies CASGLGDSRVSGELFF.

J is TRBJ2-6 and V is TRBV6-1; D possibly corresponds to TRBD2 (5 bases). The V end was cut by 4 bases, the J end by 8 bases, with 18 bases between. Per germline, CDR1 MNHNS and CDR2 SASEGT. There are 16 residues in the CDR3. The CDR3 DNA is TGTGCCAGCAGTGGGGCCGATAGCTTAGCGTCCAACGTCCTGACTTTC. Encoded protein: CASSGADSLASNVLTF.

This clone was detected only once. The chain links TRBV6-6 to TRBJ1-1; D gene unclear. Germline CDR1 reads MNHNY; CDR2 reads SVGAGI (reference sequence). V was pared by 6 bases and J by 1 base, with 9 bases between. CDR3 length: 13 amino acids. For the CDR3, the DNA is TGTGCCAGCAGCCCCCAGGAGAACACTGAAGCTTTCTTT. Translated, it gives CASSPQENTEAFF.

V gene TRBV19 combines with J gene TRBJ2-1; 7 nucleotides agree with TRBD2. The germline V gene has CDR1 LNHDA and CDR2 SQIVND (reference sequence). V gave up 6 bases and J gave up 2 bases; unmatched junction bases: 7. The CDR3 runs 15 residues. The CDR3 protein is CASRGWGGAYNEQFF. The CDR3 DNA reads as TGTGCCAGTAGGGGTTGGGGAGGGGCCTACAATGAGCAGTTCTTC.

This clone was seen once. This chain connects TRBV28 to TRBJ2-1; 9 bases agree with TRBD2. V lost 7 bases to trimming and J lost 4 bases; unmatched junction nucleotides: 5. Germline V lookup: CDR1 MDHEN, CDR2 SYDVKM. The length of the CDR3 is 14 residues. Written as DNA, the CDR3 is TGTGCCAGCATGCGACTAGCGGTATACAATGAGCAGTTCTTC. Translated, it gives CASMRLAVYNEQFF.